These 14 T cell receptor beta chains were all obtained from the same sample, sequenced in a study of T cells in Graves' hyperthyroidism and ophthalmopathy. TCR beta CDR3 region amplification was performed from RNA transcripts. In the first-round RT-PCR of the TCR CDR3, the HTBI primer set was used. TCRdb recomputed calls from the multiplex PCR reads with MiXCR, one row per CDR3 protein. Of over 650,000 distinct CDR3 sequences detected, about 45% appear once; the ten largest clones hold less than 8.5%. Material: peripheral blood or thyroid tissue (not recorded which). These receptors were collected from an adult man with Graves' disease, either hyperthyroidism or ophthalmopathy (not recorded which).

About this clonotype: A junction end diverges from the germline sequence, so it may reflect a read error. The V and J genes are TRBV2 and TRBJ1-4; 7 nucleotides match TRBD1. The germline gives CDR1 SNHLY, CDR2 FYNNEI. This CDR3 is 12 amino acids long. Here the CDR3 reads CASSLLTGPTVF. Here the CDR3 DNA reads TGTGCCAGCAGTCTCTTGACAGGGCCAACTGTTTTT.

The table lists this clonotype with a count of one. The chain couples TRBV11-1 to TRBJ2-7, with D perhaps matching TRBD1 (7 bases). Germline CDR1 reads SGHAT; CDR2 reads FQDESV (reference sequence). The germline V and J ends were trimmed by 5 bases and 6 bases, with 38 bases remaining between them. The CDR3 sequence is 21 residues long. The DNA for the CDR3 is TGTGCCAGCAGCCGAACGGGCCCGGTGTACAGGGGAGTCTCTAGCGAGGTCGAGCAGTACTTC. Its translation: CASSRTGPVYRGVSSEVEQYF.

This clonotype has a count of ten or more. The chain is built from TRBV2 and TRBJ1-4; 8 bases map to TRBD1. Germline-derived CDR1 and CDR2 are SNHLY and FYNNEI. The J segment lost 8 bases and the V segment lost 8 bases, leaving 16 bases of the junction unmatched. This CDR3 comprises 16 residues. CDR3: CASSRDRTAVSEKLFF. CDR3 bases: TGTGCCAGCTCGCGGGACAGGACCGCCGTGAGCGAAAAACTGTTTTTT. The full variable domain, its missing parts supplied by reference TRBV2 and TRBJ1-4, is EPEVTQTPSHQVTQMGQEVILRCVPISNHLYFYWYRQILGQKVEFLVSFYNNEISEKSEIFDDQFSVERPDGSNFTLKIRSTKLEDSAMYFCASSRDRTAVSEKLFFGSGTQLSVL.

Note on this clonotype: One end of the junction varies from germline; a read error may be responsible. The chain has TRBV7-2 and TRBJ1-2; 8 bases align to TRBD1. The CDR3 is 14 residues long. Germline CDR1 reads SGHTA; CDR2 reads FQGNSA. CDR3 bases: TGTGCCAGCGGCTTAGACCGGACAGGGTATGGCTACACCTTC. Translation gives CASGLDRTGYGYTF.

This clonotype appeared a few times. The chain has TRBV29-1 and TRBJ2-7; maybe TRBD1 (5 bases). The CDR3 runs 14 residues. Germline CDR1 SQVTM, CDR2 ANQGSEA. V lost 4 bases and J 3 bases, leaving 16 bases between the germline ends. The CDR3 reads CSVADSKGVYEQYF. The CDR3 nucleotides read TGCAGCGTTGCTGACTCAAAAGGGGTCTACGAGCAGTACTTC.

This clonotype was seen a handful of times. The rearrangement uses TRBV6-6 and TRBJ1-6, with TRBD1 as a possible D gene (5 bases). The CDR3 is 15 residues long. The V end lost 5 bases, the J end lost 6 bases, and 14 bases lay between the germline ends. Per germline, CDR1 MNHNY and CDR2 SVGAGI (reference sequence). Written as DNA, the CDR3 is TGTGCCAGCAGTGAAGCGGGACGGGGTAATTCACCCCTCCACTTT. It yields the protein CASSEAGRGNSPLHF.

Remarks on this clonotype: This may arise from a read error, as a much more abundant clone is one base away. V is TRBV25-1 and J is TRBJ1-2; possible D gene TRBD1, 6 bases. V dropped 8 bases and J dropped 3 bases, with 13 bases sitting between them. This CDR3 comprises 13 residues. Germline V gene lookup returns CDR1 MGHDK and CDR2 SYGVNS. The CDR3 coding sequence is TGTGCCAGCTGGGAACAGGGAGACTATGGCTACACCTTC. Its protein is CASWEQGDYGYTF.

As to this clonotype: The conserved closing phenylalanine or tryptophan is absent in this CDR3, likely reflecting a read error. Because the CDR3's place on the DNA is in doubt, the DNA is left out and the CDR3 is given as listed by TCRdb. The chain carries TRBV9 and TRBJ1-4; the table's D call, TRBD1, has no DNA check behind it. In germline, CDR1 is SGDLS, CDR2 YYNGEE. Inclusive of both ends, the CDR3 amounts to 13 amino acids. The CDR3 region is CASSVVDRGPLLY.

This clonotype was counted a single time. V and J are TRBV6-5 and TRBJ2-5; D is perhaps TRBD1 (5 bases). Germline V gene data show CDR1 as MNHEY and CDR2 as SVGAGI. Trimming stripped 4 bases from V and 2 bases from J, with 11 bases between. This CDR3 spans 14 amino acids. CDR3 amino acids: CASSFDSLQETQYF. The CDR3 bases are TGTGCCAGCAGTTTCGACAGCCTTCAAGAGACCCAGTACTTC.

The CDR3 here is CASRAQGTGELFF. In DNA, the CDR3 is TGTGCCAGTAGGGCTCAGGGCACCGGGGAGCTGTTTTTT. The chain employs TRBV19 and TRBJ2-2; TRBD1 is a possible D gene (5 bases). The CDR3 is 13 amino acids. Trimming took 6 bases from V and 4 from J, leaving 9 bases between them. The germline V gene has CDR1 LNHDA and CDR2 SQIVND (reference sequence).

This clonotype showed up just a few times. The chain joins TRBV12-3 or TRBV12-4 to TRBJ1-5; D uncertain. V was shortened by 7 bases and J by 1 base, with 14 bases between the two germline ends. The CDR3 has 15 amino acids. CDR3 DNA: TGTGCCAGCACCGTTTCAGGTGGGAGCAATCAGCCCCAGCATTTT. It specifies CASTVSGGSNQPQHF.

Note on this clonotype: Mismatch with germline at one junction end may stem from a read error. The rearrangement uses TRBV4-1 and TRBJ1-5; 9 bases are shared with TRBD1. Germline CDR1 MGHRA, CDR2 YSYEKL. The CDR3 consists of 15 residues. The CDR3 region is CASSQDSTGGQPQHF. The DNA for the CDR3 is TGTGCCAGCAGCCAAGATTCGACAGGGGGGCAGCCCCAGCATTTT.

This clonotype appeared many times. V usage is TRBV29-1 and J usage is TRBJ1-5, with a possible D match to TRBD1 (6 bases). V was pared by 1 base and J by 7 bases, with 14 bases between. CDR3 length: 14 residues. Per germline, CDR1 SQVTM and CDR2 ANQGSEA. The DNA for the CDR3 is TGCAGCGTTGAAGTGGGGGGCGCAGGGCAGCCCCAGCATTTT. This sequence encodes CSVEVGGAGQPQHF.

V usage is TRBV20-1 and J usage is TRBJ2-5; D is possibly TRBD1 (5 bases). The germline CDR1 and CDR2 sequences are DFQATT and SNEGSKA (reference sequence). The CDR3 extends over 14 amino acids. Trimming cost V 7 bases and J 0 bases, with 15 bases left between them. In DNA form, the CDR3 reads TGCAGTGTAGAAAGGGGAAATCACCAAGAGACCCAGTACTTC. This gives the protein CSVERGNHQETQYF.